This TCR beta chain originates from a study of human T cells and chemical hapten exposure. Comment on this clonotype: The antigen is unknown.

Study-level points and caveats: Donors were affected by alopecia, so their immune reaction might vary from that of healthy individuals.

The CDR3 extends over 13 amino acids. V lost 1 base, J lost 3 bases, and 8 bases lay in between. Germline lookup yields CDR1 SQVTM and CDR2 ANQGSEA. Time point here: pre-sensitization, week 0. Specified treatment: therapeutic diphenylcyclopropenone sensitization with weekly scalp DPC. At patch-test visits, sampling came before the patch test. Every donor had alopecia and was 18 to 70 years old; all were suitable for DPC. The library gave individual cDNA molecules unique molecular identifiers. Each CDR3 protein is one row after TCRdb ran MiXCR on the RACE reads. The table lists roughly 380,000 distinct CDR3 sequences, roughly 4.6% of them singletons, with just over 2.5% in the top ten.

This TCR came from a woman aged 50 to 60 with alopecia areata. Some clones in this sample may be carry-over from other donors' samples. The V and J genes are TRBV29-1 and TRBJ2-3; D not certain. The specimen was whole blood, collected in connection with sensitization to the hapten diphenylcyclopropenone (DPC). The CDR3 region has the DNA TGCAGCGTTGAAGGGCTTGGGACAGATACGCAGTATTTT. As protein: CSVEGLGTDTQYF.